Following are 21 T cell receptor beta chains from one sample sequenced in a study of T cells in Graves' hyperthyroidism and ophthalmopathy. Amplified TCR beta CDR3 regions came from RNA transcripts. When the TCR CDR3 underwent first-round RT-PCR, the HTBI primer set was used. MiXCR was run by TCRdb on the multiplex PCR reads, yielding one entry per CDR3 protein. In the table there are about 690,000 distinct CDR3 sequences, 15% to 20% of which are singletons. The material sequenced was blood. Receptor source: a middle-aged man with Graves' hyperthyroidism.

The chain has TRBV5-1 and TRBJ1-5; D remains ambiguous. V shed 1 base and J shed 1 base, with 15 bases lying between them. This CDR3 has 17 residues. Germline V CDR1 and CDR2: SGHRS, YFSETQ. The CDR3 sequence: CASSLCESLFSNQPQHF. CDR3 in DNA: TGCGCCAGCAGCTTGTGCGAGTCCCTATTCAGCAATCAGCCCCAGCATTTT.

This clonotype was seen a handful of times. This chain connects TRBV20-1 to TRBJ2-2, with D unclear. Per the germline V gene, CDR1 is DFQATT and CDR2 is SNEGSKA (reference sequence). The CDR3 covers 16 residues. Trimming took off 2 bases at V and 0 bases at J, with 13 bases between the two ends. CDR3 loop: CSARHGRPTNTGELFF. In DNA, the CDR3 is TGCAGTGCTAGACATGGGCGGCCTACGAACACCGGGGAGCTGTTTTTT.

The chain is built from TRBV30 and TRBJ1-2, with D perhaps TRBD1 (6 bases). V shed 3 bases and J shed 8 bases, with 16 bases lying between them. CDR3 length equals 13 residues. Germline V gives CDR1 GTSNPN, CDR2 SVGIG (reference sequence). CDR3 sequence reads: CAWRLAGGQGYTF. CDR3 nucleotide sequence: TGTGCCTGGAGGTTGGCGGGGGGCCAGGGCTACACCTTC.

This chain joins TRBV9 and TRBJ2-1; D not resolved. Germline assignment: CDR1 SGDLS and CDR2 YYNGEE. This CDR3 comprises 15 residues. Between the trimmed V and J ends, which lost 0 bases and 2 bases, there was a span of 9 bases. The CDR3 sequence: CASSVGGFTYNEQFF. DNA of the CDR3: TGTGCCAGCAGCGTAGGTGGGTTTACCTACAATGAGCAGTTCTTC.

In this sample, this clonotype turned up many times. The chain recombines TRBV28 with TRBJ1-5; no definite D call. CDR1 and CDR2 from the germline V gene are MDHEN and SYDVKM. The CDR3 contains 10 residues. CDR3 amino acids: CGIGNQPQHF. The DNA for the CDR3 is TGTGGTATTGGCAATCAGCCCCAGCATTTT.

This clonotype was recorded a few times. This chain's CDR3 is CASSRRMTGELFF. In nucleotides, the CDR3 is TGTGCCAGCAGCCGTCGGATGACCGGGGAGCTGTTTTTT. The chain links TRBV6-1 to TRBJ2-2; D not certain. The CDR3 contains 13 residues. Trimming pared 6 bases from V and 5 bases from J, leaving 10 bases between. Per the germline V gene, CDR1 is MNHNS and CDR2 is SASEGT.

This clonotype has just a few counts. V usage is TRBV6-6 and J usage is TRBJ1-2; D perhaps matches TRBD1 (5 bases). Between the trimmed V and J ends, which lost 2 bases and 8 bases, there was a span of 18 bases. CDR1 is MNHNY and CDR2 is SVGAGI in the germline V gene (reference sequence). This CDR3 has 15 amino acids. The CDR3 sequence: CASSYGVGDPRGYTF. The CDR3 DNA reads TGTGCCAGCAGTTACGGGGTCGGGGACCCGAGAGGCTACACCTTC.

There are a few counts of this clonotype. The chain employs TRBV19 and TRBJ2-6; TRBD2 might be the D (7 bases). This CDR3 region has 17 residues. Per the germline V gene, CDR1 is LNHDA and CDR2 is SQIVND (reference sequence). The V and J ends lost 6 bases and 0 bases respectively, with 15 bases between them. The CDR3 DNA sequence: TGTGCCAGTAGGGGGGGGGCAGACTACTCTGGGGCCAACGTCCTGACTTTC. The encoded protein is CASRGGADYSGANVLTF.

The J gene is TRBJ1-2, the V gene TRBV4-2; D may be TRBD1 (5 bases). V was clipped by 1 base and J by 8 bases, with 11 bases between them. This CDR3 contains 13 residues. Germline CDR1 LGHNA, CDR2 YNFKEQ. The CDR3 nucleotides read TGTGCCAGCAGCCAAGTACAGGATCGAGGCTACACCTTC. It translates to CASSQVQDRGYTF.

This clonotype appeared many times. V is TRBV11-2 and J is TRBJ2-1, with D perhaps matching TRBD2 (6 bases). Per the germline V gene, CDR1 is SGHAT and CDR2 is FQNNGV. The V gene lost 3 bases and the J gene lost 7 bases, with 19 bases spanning the gap. This CDR3 has 16 amino acids. The CDR3 reads CASSFGPNGLQNEQFF. Written as DNA, the CDR3 is TGTGCCAGCAGCTTTGGCCCAAATGGACTACAGAATGAGCAGTTCTTC. Supplemented by reference TRBV11-2 and TRBJ2-1, the full variable domain reads EAGVAQSPRYKIIEKRQSVAFWCNPISGHATLYWYQQILGQGPKLLIQFQNNGVVDDSQLPKDRFSAERLKGVDSTLKIQPAKLEDSAVYLCASSFGPNGLQNEQFFGPGTRLTVL.

The chain is built from TRBV6-2 or TRBV6-3 and TRBJ2-1; unclear D gene. CDR1 and CDR2 from the germline V gene are MNHEY and SVGEGT. The CDR3 contains 14 residues. Trimming took off 6 bases at V and 6 bases at J, with 15 bases between the two ends. CDR3 loop: CASRTRQIRNEQFF. The CDR3 DNA sequence: TGTGCCAGCAGAACGCGCCAGATCCGCAATGAGCAGTTCTTC.

Ten or more counts support this clonotype. This sequence joins TRBV6-1 and TRBJ1-1; weak D call: TRBD1 (5 bases). Germline lookup yields CDR1 MNHNS and CDR2 SASEGT. V was trimmed by 5 bases and J by 8 bases, leaving 30 bases between them. This CDR3 contains 18 residues. CDR3 bases: TGTGCCAGCAGTTCGTACCCGCCTAGGGACTCGCCCCTAGAGGAAGCTTTCTTT. Translation: CASSSYPPRDSPLEEAFF.

The chain links TRBV7-9 to TRBJ2-1; 14 bases match TRBD2. The germline V gene has CDR1 SEHNR and CDR2 FQNEAQ (reference sequence). The CDR3 has 22 amino acids. Unmatched junction bases numbered 20, after V lost 5 bases and J lost 2 bases. The CDR3 sequence is CASSPVPGQGLAGEGAYNEQFF. The CDR3 DNA reads as TGTGCCAGCAGCCCTGTCCCGGGACAGGGACTAGCGGGAGAAGGGGCCTACAATGAGCAGTTCTTC.

This clonotype occurred a few times. This sequence joins TRBV27 and TRBJ2-5; TRBD1 or TRBD2 may be the D gene (5 bases each). Per germline, CDR1 MNHEY and CDR2 SMNVEV (reference sequence). Deletions cut 6 bases from V and 4 bases from J, with 15 bases between. This CDR3 is 14 amino acids long. The CDR3 DNA follows: TGTGCCAGCAGGCCGTCGGGGACCCGAGAGACCCAGTACTTC. Translation: CASRPSGTRETQYF.

CDR3 DNA: TGTGCCAGCAGCTTGGACGTAGGACGCCTTTGGAGGGAGCAGTTCTTC. This translates into CASSLDVGRLWREQFF. V usage is TRBV5-5 and J usage is TRBJ2-1; D perhaps matches TRBD2 (5 bases). The CDR3 sequence is 16 residues long. Trimming left V 0 bases short and J 10 bases short, with 20 bases between. Germline V gene lookup returns CDR1 SGHKS and CDR2 YYEKEE (reference sequence). The variable domain in full, with the rest retrieved from reference TRBV5-5 and TRBJ2-1, is DAGVTQSPTHLIKTRGQQVTLRCSPISGHKSVSWYQQVLGQGPQFIFQYYEKEERGRGNFPDRFSARQFPNYSSELNVNALLLGDSALYLCASSLDVGRLWREQFFGPGTRLTVL.

CDR3 loop: CASSLGPREGRDEQYF. CDR3 sequence (DNA): TGTGCCAGCAGCTTAGGGCCCCGGGAGGGCCGCGACGAGCAGTACTTC. The rearrangement uses TRBV11-2 and TRBJ2-7; 8 bases are a match to TRBD2. V lost 1 base and J lost 5; bases outside the gene matches: 10. From germline, CDR1 is SGHAT and CDR2 FQNNGV. The CDR3 is 16 amino acids.

This clonotype was recorded many times. The rearrangement links TRBV6-1 to TRBJ1-4; a possible D gene is TRBD1 (6 bases). Germline-derived CDR1 and CDR2 are MNHNS and SASEGT. The CDR3 is made up of 14 amino acids. The V end lost 6 bases, the J end lost 6 bases, and 14 bases lay between the germline ends. The CDR3 coding sequence is TGTGCCAGCAGCCCCAGGGGAGGCGATGAAAAACTGTTTTTT. It specifies CASSPRGGDEKLFF.

This clonotype was observed at least ten times. This chain uses TRBV7-3 with TRBJ2-1, with 8 bases that match TRBD2. Germline V gene data show CDR1 as SGHTA and CDR2 as FQGTGA. V lost 6 bases to trimming and J lost 6 bases; unmatched junction nucleotides: 10. CDR3 length: 15 amino acids. The CDR3 nucleotides are TGTGCCAGCAGTCCAAGCGGGAGTAGAGTCAATGAGCAGTTCTTC. Translated: CASSPSGSRVNEQFF.

At least ten counts were recorded for this clonotype. The chain is built from TRBV2 and TRBJ2-6; unclear D gene. The CDR3 length is 15 residues. The germline V gene has CDR1 SNHLY and CDR2 FYNNEI. Between the trimmed V and J ends, which lost 4 bases and 0 bases, there was a span of 7 bases. CDR3 amino acids: CASSVDGSGANVLTF. The CDR3 DNA is TGTGCCAGCAGTGTTGACGGCTCTGGGGCCAACGTCCTGACTTTC.

This clonotype was counted at least ten times. This chain joins TRBV27 and TRBJ1-5, with D perhaps matching TRBD1 (6 bases). This CDR3 region has 16 residues. Germline V gene lookup returns CDR1 MNHEY and CDR2 SMNVEV (reference sequence). V gave up 4 bases and J gave up 3 bases, with 16 bases separating them. The CDR3 region is CASSSPTGNVNQPQHF. DNA for the CDR3: TGTGCCAGCAGTTCCCCAACAGGGAACGTCAATCAGCCCCAGCATTTT.

Remarks on this clonotype: The conserved closing phenylalanine or tryptophan is absent in this CDR3, likely reflecting a read error. V and J are TRBV6-2 or TRBV6-3 and TRBJ1-5; D is perhaps TRBD1 (5 bases). Germline V gene lookup returns CDR1 MNHEY and CDR2 SVGEGT. The CDR3 is 14 residues long. Trimming took off 7 bases at V and 0 bases at J, with 10 bases between the two ends. CDR3 sequence (DNA): TGTGCCAGCAAACAGGAGCATAGCAATCAGCCCCAGCATTCT. Amino acid sequence: CASKQEHSNQPQHS.